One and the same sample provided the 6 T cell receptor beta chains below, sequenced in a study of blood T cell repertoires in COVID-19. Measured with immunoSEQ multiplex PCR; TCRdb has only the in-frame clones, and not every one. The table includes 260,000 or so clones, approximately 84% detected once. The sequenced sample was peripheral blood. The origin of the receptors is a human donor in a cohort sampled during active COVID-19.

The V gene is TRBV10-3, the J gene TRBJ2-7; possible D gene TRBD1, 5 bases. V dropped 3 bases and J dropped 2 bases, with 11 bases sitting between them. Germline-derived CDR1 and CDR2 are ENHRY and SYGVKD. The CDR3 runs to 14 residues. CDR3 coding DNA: TGTGCCATCAGTGAATCCCAGGGAACCTACGAGCAGTACTTC. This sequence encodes CAISESQGTYEQYF.

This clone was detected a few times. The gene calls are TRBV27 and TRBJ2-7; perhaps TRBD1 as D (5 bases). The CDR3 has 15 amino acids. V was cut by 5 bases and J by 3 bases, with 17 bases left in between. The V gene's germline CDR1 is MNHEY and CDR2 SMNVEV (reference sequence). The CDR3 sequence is CASSPRVSSFYEQYF. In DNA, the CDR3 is TGTGCCAGCAGTCCCAGGGTTAGTTCTTTCTACGAGCAGTACTTC.

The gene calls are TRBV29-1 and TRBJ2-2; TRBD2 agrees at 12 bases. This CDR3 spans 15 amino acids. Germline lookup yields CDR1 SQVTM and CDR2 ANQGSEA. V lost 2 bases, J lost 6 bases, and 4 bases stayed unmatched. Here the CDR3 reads CSVENTSGGPGELFF. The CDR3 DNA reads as TGCAGCGTTGAAAATACTAGCGGGGGGCCCGGGGAGCTGTTTTTT.

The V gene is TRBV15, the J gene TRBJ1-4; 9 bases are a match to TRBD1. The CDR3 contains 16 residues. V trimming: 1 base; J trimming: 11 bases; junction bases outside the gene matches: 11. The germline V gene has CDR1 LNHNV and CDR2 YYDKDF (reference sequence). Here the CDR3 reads CATSRGQGVASGKLFF. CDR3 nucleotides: TGTGCCACCAGCAGAGGACAGGGGGTCGCCTCGGGGAAACTGTTTTTT.

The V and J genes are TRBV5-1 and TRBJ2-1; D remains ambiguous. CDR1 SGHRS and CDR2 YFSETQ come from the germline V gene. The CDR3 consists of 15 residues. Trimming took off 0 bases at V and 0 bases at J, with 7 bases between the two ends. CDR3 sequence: CASSLDEPSYNEQFF. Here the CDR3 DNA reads TGCGCCAGCAGCTTGGATGAGCCCTCCTACAATGAGCAGTTCTTC.

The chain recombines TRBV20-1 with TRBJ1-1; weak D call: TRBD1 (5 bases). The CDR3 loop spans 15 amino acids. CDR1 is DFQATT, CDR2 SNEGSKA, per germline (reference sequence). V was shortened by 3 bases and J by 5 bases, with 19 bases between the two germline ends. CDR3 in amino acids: CSASRGDRWGTEAFF. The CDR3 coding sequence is TGCAGTGCTAGTCGGGGGGACCGCTGGGGAACTGAAGCTTTCTTT.